One and the same sample provided the 29 T cell receptor beta chains below, sequenced in a study of cytomegalovirus exposure and HLA in healthy donors. TCRdb's copy holds only in-frame clones and misses some; the assay was immunoSEQ multiplex PCR. The data show about 250,000 clones, roughly 87% seen once. The specimen was PBMCs. These TCRs come from a man younger than 35 in good health and CMV-seropositive.

The genes are TRBV11-2 and TRBJ2-2, with a tentative D call TRBD2 (5 bases). V gave up 4 bases and J gave up 5 bases, with 14 bases separating them. The germline V gene encodes CDR1 SGHAT and CDR2 FQNNGV. CDR3 size: 15 residues. The CDR3 here is CASSSRPRRTGELFF. In nucleotides, the CDR3 is TGTGCCAGCAGCTCGCGACCCCGGAGGACCGGGGAGCTGTTTTTT.

This sequence joins TRBV2 and TRBJ2-4; D is unresolved. The CDR3 extends over 11 amino acids. V was clipped by 3 bases and J by 6 bases, with 3 bases between them. The germline gives CDR1 SNHLY, CDR2 FYNNEI. The CDR3 bases are TGTGCCAGCAGTGACAGAAACATTCAGTACTTC. It yields the protein CASSDRNIQYF. Full variable domain (outside the CDR3, taken from reference TRBV2 and TRBJ2-4): EPEVTQTPSHQVTQMGQEVILRCVPISNHLYFYWYRQILGQKVEFLVSFYNNEISEKSEIFDDQFSVERPDGSNFTLKIRSTKLEDSAMYFCASSDRNIQYFGAGTRLSVL.

This chain connects TRBV30 to TRBJ1-2; TRBD1 matches at 8 bases. This CDR3 is built from 13 residues. V gave up 5 bases and J gave up 8 bases; unmatched junction bases: 10. The germline gives CDR1 GTSNPN, CDR2 SVGIG (reference sequence). CDR3 in amino acids: CAWARDRPWGYTF. DNA for the CDR3: TGTGCCTGGGCCCGGGACAGGCCATGGGGCTACACCTTC. Filled out from reference TRBV30 and TRBJ1-2, the complete variable domain reads SQTIHQWPATLVQPVGSPLSLECTVEGTSNPNLYWYRQAAGRGLQLLFYSVGIGQISSEVPQNLSASRPQDRQFILSSKKLLLSDSGFYLCAWARDRPWGYTFGSGTRLTVV.

The chain couples TRBV9 to TRBJ2-1; 10 bases fit TRBD2. Germline loops: CDR1 SGDLS, CDR2 YYNGEE. The J segment lost 7 bases and the V segment lost 4 bases, leaving 14 bases of the junction unmatched. The CDR3 consists of 17 residues. As DNA, the CDR3 is TGTGCCAGCAGCACCCATGGCCTAGCGGGAGAGAGGAATGAGCAGTTCTTC. Translating it yields CASSTHGLAGERNEQFF.

The rearrangement joins TRBV29-1 to TRBJ1-2; 8 bases are shared with TRBD1. The CDR3 contains 12 residues. CDR1 and CDR2 from the germline V gene are SQVTM and ANQGSEA. The V segment lost 6 bases and the J segment 8 bases; nucleotides outside the gene matches: 8. The CDR3: CSVPDRVKGYTF. The CDR3 region has the DNA TGCAGCGTCCCGGACAGGGTAAAAGGCTACACCTTC.

This chain uses TRBV12-5 with TRBJ1-1, with TRBD1 matching 8 bases. The V segment lost 0 bases and the J segment 1 base; nucleotides outside the gene matches: 4. This CDR3 has 16 amino acids. CDR1 is LGHNT, CDR2 FRNRAP, per germline. For the CDR3, the DNA is TGTGCTAGTGGTTTGGTTCACGGGACAGGGAACACTGAAGCTTTCTTT. As protein: CASGLVHGTGNTEAFF.

This CDR3 reads CASSKTRNTIYF. The CDR3 DNA reads as TGTGCCAGTAGTAAGACGCGAAACACCATATATTTT. This chain connects TRBV19 to TRBJ1-3; no reliable D call. The germline V gene has CDR1 LNHDA and CDR2 SQIVND (reference sequence). The CDR3 runs 12 residues. Trimming removed 4 bases at V and 5 bases at J, with 6 bases between.

V is TRBV4-1 and J is TRBJ1-1, with D hard to call. The germline V and J ends were trimmed by 1 base and 8 bases, with 11 bases remaining between them. CDR1 and CDR2 (germline): MGHRA, YSYEKL. The CDR3 has 13 residues. CDR3 bases: TGCGCCAGCAGCCAAGCTTCCGGGCAGGAAGCTTTCTTT. This sequence encodes CASSQASGQEAFF.

The V call is TRBV30, the J call TRBJ1-1, with 7 bases lining up with TRBD1. Germline V gene data show CDR1 as GTSNPN and CDR2 as SVGIG (reference sequence). This CDR3 spans 12 amino acids. The V gene end was trimmed by 2 bases and the J gene end by 12 bases; junction bases not matched to a gene: 9. Here the CDR3 reads CAWSLRQGRSFF. CDR3 DNA sequence: TGTGCCTGGAGTCTAAGACAGGGACGGTCTTTCTTT.

The chain uses TRBV5-1 and TRBJ2-3; D is possibly TRBD2 (5 bases). Germline V lookup: CDR1 SGHRS, CDR2 YFSETQ. V gave up 0 bases and J gave up 3 bases, with 8 bases separating them. The CDR3 length is 14 residues. The CDR3 region has the DNA TGCGCCAGCAGCTTGGCCGGGGAGACAGATACGCAGTATTTT. Its protein is CASSLAGETDTQYF.

The V gene is TRBV7-9, the J gene TRBJ2-7; TRBD1 or TRBD2 may be the D gene (5 bases each). V was cut by 0 bases and J by 9 bases, with 18 bases left in between. Germline V gene lookup returns CDR1 SEHNR and CDR2 FQNEAQ (reference sequence). The CDR3 is made up of 15 amino acids. The CDR3 DNA is TGTGCCAGCAGCTTAGCGAAGACAGCGATCCGGGGGCAGTACTTC. Encoded protein: CASSLAKTAIRGQYF.

The V and J genes are TRBV5-1 and TRBJ2-7, with a tentative D call TRBD1 (6 bases). V gave up 0 bases and J gave up 4 bases, with 14 bases separating them. The CDR3 covers 15 residues. CDR1 and CDR2 from the germline V gene are SGHRS and YFSETQ. Here the CDR3 DNA reads TGCGCCAGCAGCTTGGCCTTAGACAGGTGGTACGAGCAGTACTTC. This encodes CASSLALDRWYEQYF.

V usage is TRBV5-6 and J usage is TRBJ2-2; 9 bases align to TRBD1. The CDR3 is made up of 16 amino acids. Germline trimming cut 0 bases from V and 4 bases from J; bases unmatched to any gene: 4. The germline V gene has CDR1 SGHDT and CDR2 YYEEEE. In DNA, the CDR3 is TGTGCCAGCAGCTTGGGACAGGGGGGGATCACCGGGGAGCTGTTTTTT. Translation: CASSLGQGGITGELFF. Full variable domain (outside the CDR3, taken from reference TRBV5-6 and TRBJ2-2): DAGVTQSPTHLIKTRGQQVTLRCSPKSGHDTVSWYQQALGQGPQFIFQYYEEEERQRGNFPDRFSGHQFPNYSSELNVNALLLGDSALYLCASSLGQGGITGELFFGEGSRLTVL.

CDR3 sequence (DNA): TGTGCCAGCAGCTTTATCCACTACGAGCAGTACTTC. Its translation: CASSFIHYEQYF. This chain uses TRBV11-2 with TRBJ2-7; D remains ambiguous. This CDR3 region has 12 residues. Germline V CDR1 and CDR2: SGHAT, FQNNGV. V was trimmed by 3 bases and J by 3 bases, leaving 6 bases between them.

This sequence joins TRBV27 and TRBJ2-7; 10 bases align to TRBD2. Trimming removed 5 bases from V and 6 bases from J; junction bases left unmatched: 13. CDR3 length: 16 amino acids. The germline gives CDR1 MNHEY, CDR2 SMNVEV (reference sequence). The DNA for the CDR3 is TGTGCCAGCAGTCCAAACCCCCGACTAGCGGGTGGCGAGCAGTACTTC. Residues: CASSPNPRLAGGEQYF.

This clone has a handful of counts. This rearrangement joins TRBV10-3 to TRBJ1-2; 8 nucleotides agree with TRBD1. The germline gives CDR1 ENHRY, CDR2 SYGVKD. V shed 4 bases and J 1 base; nucleotides not matched to a gene: 2. The CDR3 loop spans 14 amino acids. The DNA of the CDR3 is TGTGCCATCAGTGGGACAGGGAATAACTATGGCTACACCTTC. Amino acids: CAISGTGNNYGYTF.

This chain connects TRBV4-1 to TRBJ2-7; D remains ambiguous. Trimming stripped 0 bases from V and 4 bases from J, with 16 bases between. The CDR3 has 16 residues. Germline assignment: CDR1 MGHRA and CDR2 YSYEKL. CDR3 DNA: TGCGCCAGCAGCCAAGATGTTTTGGACGAAAAGTACGAGCAGTACTTC. This translates into CASSQDVLDEKYEQYF.

The chain is built from TRBV5-1 and TRBJ2-3, with 9 bases lining up with TRBD2. V lost 6 bases and J lost 3; bases outside the gene matches: 5. The CDR3 has 14 residues. The V gene's germline CDR1 is SGHRS and CDR2 YFSETQ. The CDR3 bases are TGCGCCAGCAACGAAGCGGGAGGAACAGATACGCAGTATTTT. Its protein product is CASNEAGGTDTQYF.

This rearrangement joins TRBV10-3 to TRBJ2-2; 7 nucleotides match TRBD2. The germline gives CDR1 ENHRY, CDR2 SYGVKD. This CDR3 spans 12 amino acids. Here the CDR3 reads CAAGANTGELFF. Here the CDR3 DNA reads TGTGCTGCGGGAGCGAACACCGGGGAGCTGTTTTTT.

Here the CDR3 reads CASSQVPGEYEQYF. In nucleotides, the CDR3 is TGCGCCAGCAGCCAAGTCCCAGGGGAATACGAGCAGTACTTC. The chain is built from TRBV4-3 and TRBJ2-7; D is perhaps TRBD1 (6 bases). Germline CDR1 LGHNA, CDR2 YSLEER. The CDR3 contains 14 residues. Trimming stripped 1 base from V and 4 bases from J, with 11 bases between.

This clone was recorded a few times. This chain joins TRBV2 and TRBJ2-7, with TRBD2 identical over 7 bases. The junction had 12 bases not matched to a gene; V was cut back by 6 bases and J by 1 base. CDR1 SNHLY and CDR2 FYNNEI come from the germline V gene. This CDR3 contains 16 residues. Here the CDR3 reads CASRDFGGSQSYEQYF. Written as DNA, the CDR3 is TGTGCCAGCAGAGACTTCGGCGGGAGCCAATCCTACGAGCAGTACTTC.

The chain has TRBV28 and TRBJ1-1; no firm D call. Deletions cut 7 bases from V and 0 bases from J, with 0 bases between. Germline CDR1 reads MDHEN; CDR2 reads SYDVKM. The CDR3 is 10 amino acids. CDR3 bases: TGTGCCAGCATGAACACTGAAGCTTTCTTT. Translating gives CASMNTEAFF.

The chain combines TRBV5-1 with TRBJ2-5, with 8 positions matching TRBD1. CDR1 is SGHRS, CDR2 YFSETQ, per germline. The CDR3 totals 12 residues. The V segment lost 8 bases and the J segment 4 bases; nucleotides outside the gene matches: 4. The DNA for the CDR3 is TGCGCCAGTGCACAGGGGGGAGAGACCCAGTACTTC. Translating gives CASAQGGETQYF.

The chain carries TRBV7-2 and TRBJ2-2; 7 bases match TRBD2. Unmatched junction bases numbered 11, after V lost 5 bases and J lost 5 bases. Germline assignment: CDR1 SGHTA and CDR2 FQGNSA. The CDR3 is 16 amino acids. This CDR3 is CASSPPGGSVTGELFF. DNA of the CDR3: TGTGCCAGCAGCCCGCCTGGCGGGAGTGTTACCGGGGAGCTGTTTTTT.

The chain combines TRBV7-8 with TRBJ1-5; D not resolved. CDR3 size: 14 residues. Looked up from germline, CDR1 is SGHVS and CDR2 is FQNEAQ. The ends were cut back, 0 bases at V and 4 bases at J, with 7 bases in the middle. CDR3 DNA sequence: TGTGCCAGCAGCTTAGCCGGGAATAATCAGCCCCAGCATTTT. This encodes CASSLAGNNQPQHF.

This CDR3 reads CASSSPTRARRITEAFF. The CDR3 nucleotides are TGTGCCAGCAGTTCCCCCACTAGGGCCCGGAGGATCACTGAAGCTTTCTTT. The rearrangement uses TRBV27 and TRBJ1-1, with D hard to call. CDR1 MNHEY and CDR2 SMNVEV come from the germline V gene (reference sequence). Trimming removed 4 bases from V and 4 bases from J, with 22 bases in between. CDR3 size: 17 residues.

The DNA of the CDR3 is TGTGCCAGCAGCTCGGGACTAGCGGGAGTGGGGACCCAGTACTTC. Translating gives CASSSGLAGVGTQYF. The chain uses TRBV11-1 and TRBJ2-5; 14 bases are a match to TRBD2. The CDR3 runs to 15 residues. Germline CDR1 reads SGHAT; CDR2 reads FQDESV (reference sequence). Unmatched junction bases numbered 5, after V lost 4 bases and J lost 7 bases.

This chain connects TRBV30 to TRBJ2-1; D gene ambiguous. V gave up 2 bases and J gave up 12 bases, with 11 bases separating them. Germline CDR1 is GTSNPN and CDR2 is SVGIG (reference sequence). This CDR3 contains 11 residues. DNA of the CDR3: TGTGCCTGGAGTTACAGCTCCGGGCAGTTCTTC. Protein: CAWSYSSGQFF.

CDR3 sequence: CAWSLSGQPQHF. The DNA for the CDR3 is TGTGCCTGGAGTCTAAGCGGACAGCCCCAGCATTTT. The chain couples TRBV30 to TRBJ1-5; D unclear. This CDR3 has 12 residues. CDR1 is GTSNPN, CDR2 SVGIG, per germline (reference sequence). V was clipped by 2 bases and J by 7 bases, with 9 bases between them.